A single sample is the source of the 8 T cell receptor beta chains below, sequenced in a study of identical twins. TCRdb recomputed calls from the 5' RACE reads with MiXCR, one row per CDR3 protein. The sample holds 1.5 million to 2 million distinct CDR3 sequences; about 30% are singletons and the top ten take about 0.27%. Sequencing used cord blood. Receptors originate from a newborn girl in good health.

A note on this clonotype: A read error may produce the germline difference seen at one junction end. The rearrangement joins TRBV11-2 to TRBJ2-5, with 12 bases lining up with TRBD2. The DNA matches TRBJ2-7 better at its end, which makes the J call doubtful. CDR1 and CDR2 from the germline V gene are SGHAT and FQNNGV. There are 16 residues in the CDR3. CDR3 amino acids: CASGLVPTSGGYEQYF. CDR3 sequence (DNA): TGTGCCAGCGGCTTAGTCCCGACTAGCGGGGGCTACGAGCAGTACTTC.

V and J are TRBV6-2 or TRBV6-3 and TRBJ2-3; a weak D match, TRBD1 (6 bases). CDR1 and CDR2 from the germline V gene are MNHEY and SVGEGT. There are 15 residues in the CDR3. V shed 2 bases and J shed 3 bases, with 12 bases lying between them. The CDR3 DNA reads TGTGCCAGCAGTTACGGGGGCCACGGAACAGATACGCAGTATTTT. Translation gives CASSYGGHGTDTQYF.

There are a few counts of this clonotype. This chain uses TRBV29-1 with TRBJ1-2, with D unclear. The CDR3 runs to 11 residues. Looked up from germline, CDR1 is SQVTM and CDR2 is ANQGSEA. Between the trimmed V and J ends, which lost 5 bases and 4 bases, there was a span of 8 bases. The CDR3 DNA is TGCAGCGTTCCCAGCGCCTATGGCTACACCTTC. It encodes CSVPSAYGYTF.

The gene calls are TRBV25-1 and TRBJ2-7, with 9 bases fitting TRBD2. The J call is doubtful: the DNA matches TRBJ2-5 better. Looked up from germline, CDR1 is MGHDK and CDR2 is SYGVNS. The CDR3 runs 14 residues. The CDR3 DNA reads TGTGCCAGCAGTGAGGGCGGGAGGGCGGAGACCCAGTACTTC. This gives the protein CASSEGGRAETQYF.

The rearrangement links TRBV25-1 to TRBJ1-4; tentatively, D is TRBD1 (6 bases). V lost 1 base, J lost 4 bases, and 10 bases lay in between. This CDR3 is built from 15 residues. CDR1 MGHDK and CDR2 SYGVNS come from the germline V gene. The CDR3 sequence is CASSESRGDNEKLFF. CDR3 DNA sequence: TGTGCCAGCAGTGAATCCAGGGGCGATAATGAAAAACTGTTTTTT.

The rearrangement uses TRBV9 and TRBJ2-3; tentative D call: TRBD2 (6 bases). The CDR3 runs to 16 residues. Germline CDR1 reads SGDLS; CDR2 reads YYNGEE. V lost 0 bases and J lost 0, with 11 bases in between. CDR3 DNA: TGTGCCAGCAGCGTAGCTACACGGGGGAGCACAGATACGCAGTATTTT. Translated, it gives CASSVATRGSTDTQYF.

This clonotype was seen at least ten times. The V and J genes are TRBV29-1 and TRBJ2-1, with D tentatively TRBD1 (5 bases). There are 12 residues in the CDR3. V was pared by 7 bases and J by 5 bases, with 12 bases between. The germline V gene encodes CDR1 SQVTM and CDR2 ANQGSEA. The CDR3 region has the DNA TGCAGCGAGAGACCAGGGAACAATGAGCAGTTCTTC. This gives the protein CSERPGNNEQFF.

This clonotype was seen more than once but under ten times. Here the CDR3 reads CASSVMSAPTYEQYF. CDR3 nucleotides: TGTGCCAGCAGCGTAATGTCCGCCCCCACCTACGAGCAGTACTTC. The chain has TRBV9 and TRBJ2-7; D remains unclear. Trimming left V 1 base short and J 2 bases short, with 13 bases between. CDR3 length: 15 amino acids. Germline V gives CDR1 SGDLS, CDR2 YYNGEE.